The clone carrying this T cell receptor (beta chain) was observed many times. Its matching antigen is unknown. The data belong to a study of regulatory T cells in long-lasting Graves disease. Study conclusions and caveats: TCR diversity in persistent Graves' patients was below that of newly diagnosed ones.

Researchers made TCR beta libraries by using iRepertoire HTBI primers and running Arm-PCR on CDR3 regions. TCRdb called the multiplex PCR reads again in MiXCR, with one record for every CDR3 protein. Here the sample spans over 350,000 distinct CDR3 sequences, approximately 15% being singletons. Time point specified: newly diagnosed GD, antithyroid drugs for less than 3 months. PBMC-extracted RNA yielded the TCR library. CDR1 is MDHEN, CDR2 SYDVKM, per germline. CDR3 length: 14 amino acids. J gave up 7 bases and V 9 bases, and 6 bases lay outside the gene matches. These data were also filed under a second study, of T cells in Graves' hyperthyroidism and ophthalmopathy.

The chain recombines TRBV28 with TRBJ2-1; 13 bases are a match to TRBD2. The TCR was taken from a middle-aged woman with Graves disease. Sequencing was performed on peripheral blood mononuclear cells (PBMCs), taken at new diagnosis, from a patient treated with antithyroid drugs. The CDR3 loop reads CASVGLAGENEQFF. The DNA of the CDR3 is TGTGCCAGTGTAGGACTAGCGGGAGAAAATGAGCAGTTCTTC.